The 15 T cell receptor beta chains presented below share a single source sample, sequenced in a study of radiation and T cells in renal cell carcinoma. Sequencing used immunoSEQ multiplex PCR; TCRdb keeps in-frame clones, though not all of them. The sample has some 150,000 clones; roughly 90% are singletons. Time point specified: blood 4 weeks post-SBRT, at nephrectomy. Treatment noted: 15 Gy SBRT to primary tumor, nephrectomy 4 weeks later. This material consisted of blood, taken from a patient whose treatment included radiotherapy and nephrectomy. These receptors were obtained from a woman aged 45-59 years with renal cell carcinoma.

The chain couples TRBV11-2 to TRBJ2-4; D remains unclear. CDR1 and CDR2 (germline): SGHAT, FQNNGV. CDR3 length equals 15 residues. Trimming pared 7 bases from V and 1 base from J, leaving 14 bases between. The CDR3 reads CASILDGPAKNIQYF. The CDR3 coding sequence is TGTGCCAGCATCCTCGATGGGCCGGCCAAAAACATTCAGTACTTC. Full variable domain (outside the CDR3, taken from reference TRBV11-2 and TRBJ2-4): EAGVAQSPRYKIIEKRQSVAFWCNPISGHATLYWYQQILGQGPKLLIQFQNNGVVDDSQLPKDRFSAERLKGVDSTLKIQPAKLEDSAVYLCASILDGPAKNIQYFGAGTRLSVL.

The V and J genes are TRBV6-1 and TRBJ1-5; TRBD1 matches at 9 bases. CDR1 is MNHNS and CDR2 is SASEGT in the germline V gene. Losses at the gene ends were 2 bases for V and 6 bases for J; bases not matched to a gene: 14. CDR3 size: 18 residues. The CDR3: CASSETQRWTGDSQPQHF. Written as DNA, the CDR3 is TGTGCCAGCAGTGAAACCCAACGGTGGACAGGGGATTCTCAGCCCCAGCATTTT.

The chain has TRBV7-8 and TRBJ2-7; D perhaps matches TRBD2 (5 bases). Trimming pared 5 bases from V and 4 bases from J, leaving 18 bases between. The CDR3 is 15 residues long. From germline, CDR1 is SGHVS and CDR2 FQNEAQ. In nucleotides, the CDR3 is TGTGCCAGCAGCCCAGCTCGGGGTATGGAGTACGAGCAGTACTTC. It is translated as CASSPARGMEYEQYF.

The chain carries TRBV7-8 and TRBJ1-3; D remains ambiguous. There are 14 residues in the CDR3. Germline assignment: CDR1 SGHVS and CDR2 FQNEAQ. With 2 bases removed from V and 8 bases from J, the gap between germline ends came to 13 bases. CDR3: CASSLTRAGDTIYF. CDR3 nucleotides: TGTGCCAGCAGCTTAACGCGGGCGGGCGACACCATATATTTT.

The sample holds a few counts of this clone. The V gene is TRBV2, the J gene TRBJ1-5; 7 bases map to TRBD1. The ends lost 5 bases at V and 2 bases at J; junction bases unmatched: 6. Germline CDR1 is SNHLY and CDR2 is FYNNEI. The CDR3 has 15 amino acids. The CDR3 loop reads CASSRAGGGNQPQHF. The DNA of the CDR3 is TGTGCCAGCAGTCGGGCAGGGGGTGGCAATCAGCCCCAGCATTTT.

This clone was observed once. The chain joins TRBV5-1 to TRBJ1-2; TRBD1 matches 11 bases. The ends lost 3 bases at V and 4 bases at J; junction bases unmatched: 5. CDR1 is SGHRS and CDR2 is YFSETQ in the germline V gene. CDR3 size: 15 residues. The CDR3 is CASSSEGQGGYGYTF. DNA of the CDR3: TGCGCCAGCAGCTCGGAGGGACAGGGGGGCTATGGCTACACCTTC. Together with reference TRBV5-1 and TRBJ1-2, the CDR3 gives the full variable domain: KAGVTQTPRYLIKTRGQQVTLSCSPISGHRSVSWYQQTPGQGLQFLFEYFSETQRNKGNFPGRFSGRQFSNSRSEMNVSTLELGDSALYLCASSSEGQGGYGYTFGSGTRLTVV.

About this clone itself: Other DNA sequences of this sample code for an identical CDR3. This rearrangement joins TRBV5-1 to TRBJ2-7; 7 positions agree with TRBD1. The germline V gene encodes CDR1 SGHRS and CDR2 YFSETQ. The CDR3 length is 15 residues. Trimming took 0 bases from V and 0 from J; bases not matched to a gene: 3. In DNA form, the CDR3 reads TGCGCCAGCAGCTTGGGACAGGGTAGCTCCTACGAGCAGTACTTC. Translation gives CASSLGQGSSYEQYF.

This clone turned up a few times. This rearrangement joins TRBV28 to TRBJ1-3; 8 nucleotides agree with TRBD1. The germline V gene has CDR1 MDHEN and CDR2 SYDVKM. This CDR3 spans 16 amino acids. The V segment lost 4 bases and the J segment 1 base; nucleotides outside the gene matches: 6. The CDR3, as DNA: TGTGCCAGCAGTTCCCCCGGGACAGGATCTGGAAACACCATATATTTT. Protein product: CASSSPGTGSGNTIYF. Looking up the rest from reference TRBV28 and TRBJ1-3 gives the full variable domain: DVKVTQSSRYLVKRTGEKVFLECVQDMDHENMFWYRQDPGLGLRLIYFSYDVKMKEKGDIPEGYSVSREKKERFSLILESASTNQTSMYLCASSSPGTGSGNTIYFGEGSWLTVV.

V and J are TRBV7-2 and TRBJ2-7; D not certain. Germline values: CDR1 SGHTA, CDR2 FQGNSA. Trimming took off 5 bases at V and 8 bases at J, with 16 bases between the two ends. The CDR3 spans 13 residues. The CDR3 sequence: CASSLPPQAQQYF. CDR3 nucleotide sequence: TGTGCCAGCAGCCTCCCCCCCCAGGCCCAGCAGTACTTC.

The genes are TRBV5-1 and TRBJ1-6; 9 nucleotides match TRBD1. With V trimmed by 4 bases and J by 8 bases, 7 bases remained unmatched. The germline V gene has CDR1 SGHRS and CDR2 YFSETQ. CDR3 length: 15 residues. CDR3 region: CASSPSTGGDSPLHF. The CDR3 nucleotides are TGCGCCAGCAGCCCTTCTACAGGGGGCGATTCACCCCTCCACTTT.

The chain couples TRBV28 to TRBJ1-5, with a possible D match to TRBD1 (6 bases). The CDR3 consists of 16 residues. Trimming pared 10 bases from V and 2 bases from J, leaving 21 bases between. The germline V gene has CDR1 MDHEN and CDR2 SYDVKM. CDR3 in amino acids: CATAPAGGEGNQPQHF. The CDR3 region has the DNA TGTGCCACCGCCCCCGCCGGGGGCGAAGGCAATCAGCCCCAGCATTTT.

This clone was observed many times. The rearrangement uses TRBV7-2 and TRBJ1-6; 7 bases map to TRBD1. CDR1 SGHTA and CDR2 FQGNSA come from the germline V gene. The V segment lost 8 bases and the J segment 10 bases; nucleotides outside the gene matches: 14. The CDR3 is 15 residues long. The CDR3 nucleotides are TGTGCCAGCGCTACAGGGGTTAGAATCCGGTCACCCCTCCACTTT. Translated, it gives CASATGVRIRSPLHF.

This clone has a handful of counts. The CDR3 region has the DNA TGTGCCTGGAGTGGGTTAGGTGGCAATCAGCCCCAGCATTTT. It encodes CAWSGLGGNQPQHF. The chain couples TRBV30 to TRBJ1-5, with unresolved D. This CDR3 is built from 14 residues. Germline values: CDR1 GTSNPN, CDR2 SVGIG (reference sequence). V was pared by 1 base and J by 2 bases, with 9 bases between.

V usage is TRBV13 and J usage is TRBJ2-5; D ambiguous. The CDR3 runs 13 residues. V lost 4 bases and J lost 1, with 7 bases in between. CDR1 and CDR2 (germline): PRHDT, FYEKMQ (reference sequence). CDR3 residues: CASSSSPQETQYF. CDR3 nucleotides: TGTGCCAGCAGCTCCTCCCCCCAAGAGACCCAGTACTTC.

The chain recombines TRBV11-2 with TRBJ1-2; 7 bases map to TRBD1. Trimming at V came to 5 bases and at J to 4 bases, leaving 4 bases not matched to a gene. This CDR3 region has 13 residues. Germline CDR1 and CDR2: SGHAT and FQNNGV. The CDR3 sequence: CASSLTGVYGYTF. The DNA for the CDR3 is TGTGCCAGCAGCCTCACAGGGGTCTATGGCTACACCTTC.